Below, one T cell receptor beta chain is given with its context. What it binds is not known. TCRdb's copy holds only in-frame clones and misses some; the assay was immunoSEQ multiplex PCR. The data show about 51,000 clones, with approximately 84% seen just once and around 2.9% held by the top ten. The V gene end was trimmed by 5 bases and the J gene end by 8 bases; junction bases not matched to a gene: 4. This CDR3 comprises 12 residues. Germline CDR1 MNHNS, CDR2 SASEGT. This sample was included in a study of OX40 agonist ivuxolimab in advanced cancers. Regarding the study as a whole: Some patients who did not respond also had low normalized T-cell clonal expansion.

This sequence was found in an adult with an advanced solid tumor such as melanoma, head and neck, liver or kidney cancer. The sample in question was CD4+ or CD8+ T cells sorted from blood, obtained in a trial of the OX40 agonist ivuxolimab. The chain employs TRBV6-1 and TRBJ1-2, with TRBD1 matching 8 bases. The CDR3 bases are TGTGCCAGCAGTCAGGGGGCGCAGGGCTACACCTTC. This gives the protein CASSQGAQGYTF.